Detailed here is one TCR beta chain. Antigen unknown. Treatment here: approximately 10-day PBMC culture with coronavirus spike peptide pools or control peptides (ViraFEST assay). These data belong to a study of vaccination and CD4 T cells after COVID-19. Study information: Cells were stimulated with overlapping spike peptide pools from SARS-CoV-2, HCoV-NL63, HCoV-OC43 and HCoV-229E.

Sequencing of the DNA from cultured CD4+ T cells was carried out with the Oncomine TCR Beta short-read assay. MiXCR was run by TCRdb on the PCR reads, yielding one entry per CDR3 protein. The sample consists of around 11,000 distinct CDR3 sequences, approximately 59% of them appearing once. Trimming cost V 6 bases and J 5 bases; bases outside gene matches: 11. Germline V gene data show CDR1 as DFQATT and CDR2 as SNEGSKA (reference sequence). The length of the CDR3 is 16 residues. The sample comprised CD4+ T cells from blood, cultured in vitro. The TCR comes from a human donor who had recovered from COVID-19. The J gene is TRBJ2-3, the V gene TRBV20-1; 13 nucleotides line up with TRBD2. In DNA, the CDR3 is TGCAGTGCAACCCCTTGGACTAGCGGGAGAAGAGATACGCAGTATTTT. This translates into CSATPWTSGRRDTQYF.